This TCR beta chain appears in the sequencing data of a study of patients and donors after allogeneic stem cell transplantation. TCRdb redid the calling of the RT-PCR reads with MiXCR, one entry per CDR3 protein. This repertoire shows hundreds of thousands of distinct CDR3 sequences, 16% found once; its top ten account for less than 9.5%. A few counts support this clonotype. The CDR3 contains 13 residues. The germline CDR1 and CDR2 sequences are LGHDT and YNNKEL (reference sequence). Trimming left V 3 bases short and J 4 bases short, with 8 bases between. The clonotype comes from a human donor who was either an allogeneic HSCT recipient or a stem cell or donor lymphocyte infusion donor (not recorded which). It is not recorded whose cells these are; they may come from a transplant donor. The chain links TRBV3-1 to TRBJ2-3, with no clear D. Sequenced material: blood, either unsorted or a sorted T cell fraction (not recorded which). The CDR3 bases are TGTGCCAGCAGCCACCGGGCCCCAGATACGCAGTATTTT. It yields the protein CASSHRAPDTQYF.